The source of this TCR beta chain is a study of blood T cell repertoires in COVID-19. Authors' methods: Nucleated cell counts were estimated from reference gene primer amplification. The repertoire was sequenced with immunoSEQ multiplex PCR; TCRdb's copy has only in-frame clones and lacks some. V and J calls and clone size are copied from that table; D and trimming were computed from the DNA. The table records a few hundred thousand clones, about nine tenths of them present only once. The germline V and J ends were trimmed by 4 bases and 3 bases, with 12 bases remaining between them. The CDR3 has 14 residues. CDR1 and CDR2 (germline): WNHNN, SYGVQD (reference sequence). Individuals drawn from some 25 US areas were roughly 18 to 95 years old. Participants had their cohort set by participant-reported clinical history. Recovery meant two consecutive negative NP/OP PCR tests, professional clearance, or resolved symptoms.

This clone was seen a single time. The sample was PBMCs or T cells enriched from blood (not recorded which). The V gene is TRBV10-1, the J gene TRBJ2-5, with unresolved D. The source of this sequence is a man aged 30 to 39 who had recovered from COVID-19. This chain's CDR3 is CASSAGGREETQYF. Written as DNA, the CDR3 is TGCGCCAGCAGTGCCGGTGGTCGGGAAGAGACCCAGTACTTC.